This T cell receptor (beta chain) emerged from a study of vaccination effects on CD4 cells after COVID-19. The data were produced by immunoSEQ multiplex PCR, yet TCRdb's version contains in-frame clones alone and is incomplete. The data contain fewer than 25,000 clones, approximately 70% of them singletons. Antigen-specific CD4+ T cells were expanded (with viral peptide pools) by the ViraFEST assay ahead of sequencing. CD4+ T cells were isolated after roughly nine days of culture. This clone turned up a few times. Its antigen is undetermined. The junction departs from germline at one end; a sequencing error may be responsible. Germline V gene data show CDR1 as GTSNPN and CDR2 as SVGIG (reference sequence). This CDR3 contains 13 residues.

The chain employs TRBV30 and TRBJ2-1, with D possibly matching TRBD1 (6 bases). Sequencing was performed on CD4+ T cells from PBMCs cultured with HCoV-229E spike peptides, taken before COVID-19 vaccination. The receptor was isolated from a human donor who received a COVID-19 vaccine. The CDR3 protein is CARRIQGLGEQFF. CDR3 nucleotide sequence: TGTGCCCGGAGGATACAGGGCTTGGGGGAGCAGTTCTTC.